The clone carrying this T cell receptor (beta chain) has only one observation. Its target is not known. The sample originates from a study of T cell responses to AZD1222 COVID-19 vaccine. General observations from the study: The donor group comprised mostly white British people and more females; the analysis possibly underestimated clonal diversity. Without day 14 samples, only post-peak T cell repertoires were studied.

Trimming at V came to 6 bases and at J to 5 bases, leaving 8 bases not matched to a gene. Germline V CDR1 and CDR2: SNHLY, FYNNEI. CDR3 length: 14 amino acids. Assay: immunoSEQ multiplex PCR; the TCRdb copy retains only in-frame clones and omits some. There are under 85,000 clones in the sample; roughly 86% occur only once, and approximately 4.7% lies in the top ten. The sequence derives from an adult in good health. The sample was peripheral blood, taken on day 0 of MenACWY control vaccination. The V call is TRBV2, the J call TRBJ2-3; TRBD1 agrees at 7 bases. The DNA for the CDR3 is TGTGCCAGCAGGACGCCTTACAGGGGAGATACGCAGTATTTT. As protein: CASRTPYRGDTQYF. Based on the CDR3 plus reference TRBV2 and TRBJ2-3, the full variable domain is EPEVTQTPSHQVTQMGQEVILRCVPISNHLYFYWYRQILGQKVEFLVSFYNNEISEKSEIFDDQFSVERPDGSNFTLKIRSTKLEDSAMYFCASRTPYRGDTQYFGPGTRLTVL.